The clone carrying this T cell receptor beta chain occurred a few times. Alongside a J-beta primer mix, a sample-barcoded 5' primer served in a second PCR lasting roughly 6 to 11 cycles. Each cDNA molecule was tagged by a template-switch adaptor with 12 random nucleotides. TCRdb ran MiXCR on the 5' RACE reads and lists one entry per CDR3 protein. The sample consists of 1.5 million to 1.9 million distinct CDR3 sequences, about 45% of them appearing once. The sample comes from a study of blood T cells in healthy people across ages. The sample providers were healthy Caucasian people from Russia, aged roughly 6 to 100. No fewer than 6 million PBMCs went into each sample. The CDR3 consists of 15 residues. The V segment lost 5 bases and the J segment 6 bases; nucleotides outside the gene matches: 7. Germline-derived CDR1 and CDR2 are PRHDT and FYEKMQ (reference sequence).

The receptor was derived from a woman younger than 30 in good health. The V and J genes are TRBV13 and TRBJ1-6; TRBD1 matches at 7 bases. The specimen sequenced was blood. CDR3 nucleotides: TGTGCCAGCAGCGGCCGGGACAGTGGTAATTCACCCCTCCACTTT. Its protein product is CASSGRDSGNSPLHF. Full variable domain (rest looked up from reference TRBV13 and TRBJ1-6): AAGVIQSPRHLIKEKRETATLKCYPIPRHDTVYWYQQGPGQDPQFLISFYEKMQSDKGSIPDRFSAQQFSDYHSELNMSSLELGDSALYFCASSGRDSGNSPLHFGNGTRLTVT.